The subject of this entry is one TCR beta chain. The antigen it binds to is not known. Per-base qualities were not stored, and no clone one base away is much larger. TCRbeta CDR3 regions were amplified from genomic DNA using the immunoSEQ Assay, a bias-controlled multiplex PCR. In the original analysis: The number of nucleated cells in each sample was estimated from the amplification of reference gene primers within the assay. To quantify the absolute abundance of each unique TCRbeta CDR3 rearrangement, sequence reads were collapsed and filtered. Productive Simpson clonality was computed per sample as the square root of Simpson's diversity index over productive rearrangements. The table comes from immuneACCESS by way of TCRdb, which keeps in-frame sequences with V and J called. Part of the clones is missing from these tables; in studies checked, under half for an unresolved V gene and the rest for unknown reasons. The V and J calls and the clone size are those of that table, but D and trimming were determined from the DNA. This sample gives about 150,000 clones in total; approximately 83% of them show up just once. Roughly 2.9% of the sample is held by the ten biggest clonotypes.

Collaborating institutions collected whole blood in K2EDTA tubes following their own protocols. For TCRbeta analysis, collaborator samples were shipped as frozen whole blood, as isolated PBMCs, or as DNA extracted from either sample type. These data are taken from a study of blood T cell repertoires in COVID-19 (dated by TCRdb to about 2020). Background for the entire study: Samples covering the acute and convalescent phases of COVID-19 were provided by collaborators in the United States, Italy and Spain. The prospective study material was composed of cDNA or gDNA derived from T cells, B-cell-depleted T cells, or PBMCs. Deeply sampled blood TCRbeta repertoires from subjects exposed to, actively infected with, or recovered from COVID-19 were included in the dataset. The repertoires were released in a freely available public database intended as a resource for research on the immune response to SARS-CoV-2. Samples were obtained from the ongoing ImmuneRACE study (first 160 participants) and from 1,254 subjects provided by 6 global collaborators. Nearly every sample came with metadata listing a de-identified subject ID, COVID-19 status, age in years and sex. Where HLA class I and class II types were available, the types were taken from metadata supplied by the sample provider, not from assay-based typing.

Points the paper makes about the study in general: The amount of clinical and demographic metadata varied by source and participant and was provided uncurated.

The CDR3 sequence holds 15 residues, the cysteine and phenylalanine included. CDR3 DNA only is kept here, 45 bases in frame from base 1. Sequences LNHNV (CDR1) and YYDKDF (CDR2) are obtained from the germline V gene (reference sequence). V sheds 1 base and J sheds 4 bases, leaving 13 bases between their ends. The clonotype originates from a woman aged 55-75 years with acute or convalescent COVID-19. The sample taken for sequencing was peripheral blood. The V and J genes are TRBV15 and TRBJ1-1, and perhaps TRBD1 as D gene, on 6 matching bases. The CDR3 region has the sequence CATSRGKGQGTEAFF. The bases read TGTGCCACCAGCAGAGGCAAGGGACAAGGCACTGAAGCTTTCTTT.